Listed below are T cell receptor beta chains from one sample, sequenced in a study of blood T cells in healthy people across ages. TCRdb reprocessed the 5' RACE reads with MiXCR, giving one entry per CDR3 protein. The sample lists approximately 780,000 distinct CDR3 sequences, roughly 24% occurring once. These same data were also listed under a study on T cells of mothers and their children.

The material sequenced was blood. The receptors here all came from a boy aged 5-17 years in good health. The CDR3 runs from the conserved cysteine through the conserved F or W. Each record gives: J gene, D gene, clone size, V gene, CDR3 DNA, CDR3 protein. D genes are given only for firm matches. A clone size is listed for some rows: how often the clone was seen (once, few, many), or a class if it is expanded.

J: TRBJ1-6; D: TRBD1; size: few; V: TRBV7-9; DNA: TGTGCCAGCAGCTTAAACGGGACAGGATATTCACCCCTCCACTTT; CDR3: CASSLNGTGYSPLHF
J: TRBJ2-3; D: -; size: -; V: TRBV29-1; DNA: TGCAGCGTTCTTCAAGGAACAGATACGCAGTATTTT; CDR3: CSVLQGTDTQYF
J: TRBJ2-5; D: -; size: -; V: TRBV6-1; DNA: TGTGCCAGCAGTGTACACAGACTCACCCAAGAGACCCAGTACTTC; CDR3: CASSVHRLTQETQYF
J: TRBJ2-3; D: -; size: few; V: TRBV9; DNA: TGTGCCAGCAGCGGGGGGTACGCAGATACGCAGTATTTT; CDR3: CASSGGYADTQYF
J: TRBJ2-5; D: -; size: -; V: TRBV6-1; DNA: TGTGCCAGCAGTGAAGGGGGCGTGGGGACCCAGTACTTC; CDR3: CASSEGGVGTQYF
J: TRBJ2-4; D: -; size: -; V: TRBV29-1; DNA: TGCAGCGTTGAACCAGGGGTTAACATTCAGTACTTC; CDR3: CSVEPGVNIQYF
J: TRBJ2-7; D: -; size: few; V: TRBV3-1; DNA: TGTGCCAGCAGCCGCCACGCGGAGGGGGCCGAGCAGTACTTC; CDR3: CASSRHAEGAEQYF
J: TRBJ2-2; D: TRBD1; size: -; V: TRBV7-9; DNA: TGTGCCAGCAGCCAAGGGACAGCGAGGACCGGGGAGCTGTTTTTT; CDR3: CASSQGTARTGELFF
J: TRBJ2-7; D: -; size: once; V: TRBV5-6; DNA: TGTGCCAGCAGCTTGGCCGGGTGGGGGGACAGCGACGAGCAGTACTTC; CDR3: CASSLAGWGDSDEQYF
J: TRBJ2-1; D: TRBD2; size: -; V: TRBV7-3; DNA: TGTGCCAGCAGCCCCCATCCGGCTAGCGGGGGGAATGAGCAGTTCTTC; CDR3: CASSPHPASGGNEQFF
J: TRBJ1-4; D: -; size: -; V: TRBV20-1; DNA: TGCAGTGCCACCTTTACAACTAATGAAAAACTGTTTTTT; CDR3: CSATFTTNEKLFF
J: TRBJ2-7; D: TRBD1; size: -; V: TRBV20-1; DNA: TGCAGTGCTACCAGGACAGGGCTGGGTGAGCAGTACTTC; CDR3: CSATRTGLGEQYF
J: TRBJ1-3; D: -; size: few; V: TRBV28; DNA: TGTGCCAGCAAGAGTTTCACAGGCCGGGAGGGAAACACCATATATTTT; CDR3: CASKSFTGREGNTIYF
J: TRBJ2-1; D: -; size: -; V: TRBV7-2; DNA: TGTGCCAGCAGCCAAATACGGGATGAGCAGTTCTTC; CDR3: CASSQIRDEQFF
J: TRBJ2-3; D: -; size: few; V: TRBV6-5; DNA: TGTGCCAGCAGTTCCCTCATTGCTAGCACAGATACGCAGTATTTT; CDR3: CASSSLIASTDTQYF
J: TRBJ1-2; D: -; size: once; V: TRBV10-3; DNA: TGTGCCATCAGTGGGGCCGGGGCGCGGTTTCCCAATGGCTACACCTTC; CDR3: CAISGAGARFPNGYTF
J: TRBJ2-7; D: TRBD1; size: few; V: TRBV18; DNA: TGTGCCAGCTCACTCCGGGACAGGGAAAGGACCGAGCAGTACTTC; CDR3: CASSLRDRERTEQYF
J: TRBJ1-1; D: TRBD1; size: -; V: TRBV20-1; DNA: TGCAGTGCTAGAGATCAGCAGGGGGGACTGCTGGCTTTCTTT; CDR3: CSARDQQGGLLAFF
J: TRBJ2-5; D: -; size: -; V: TRBV12-5; DNA: TGTGCTAGTGGTCCCGGCCGGGGGGAGACCCAGTACTTC; CDR3: CASGPGRGETQYF
J: TRBJ2-5; D: -; size: -; V: TRBV7-9; DNA: TGTGCCAGCAGCTTAGGCGCTATCCCAGAGACCCAGTACTTC; CDR3: CASSLGAIPETQYF
J: TRBJ1-4; D: -; size: -; V: TRBV25-1; DNA: TGTGCCAGCAGTGCCGGGGGCCTGGATGAAAAACTGTTTTTT; CDR3: CASSAGGLDEKLFF
J: TRBJ1-3; D: -; size: -; V: TRBV29-1; DNA: TGCAGCGTCGCCCAGGGGAGTGGAAACACCATATATTTT; CDR3: CSVAQGSGNTIYF
J: TRBJ2-1; D: TRBD2; size: few; V: TRBV7-9; DNA: TGTGCCAGCAGCCTCTGGGCACGCGCGGGAGGTGAGCAGTTCTTC; CDR3: CASSLWARAGGEQFF
J: TRBJ2-5; D: -; size: few; V: TRBV7-6; DNA: TGTGCCAGCAGCTGGGCCCCAAGGGAGACCCAGTACTTC; CDR3: CASSWAPRETQYF
J: TRBJ2-1; D: TRBD1; size: few; V: TRBV7-7; DNA: TGTGCTAGCAGCCTCAGACAGGGAGACGGGAATGAGCAGTTCTTC; CDR3: CASSLRQGDGNEQFF